This T cell receptor (beta chain) came from a study of type 1 regulatory T cells. Study as a whole: This in vitro CD4 product, T-allo10, is enriched for Tr1 cells and alloantigen-specific.

TCRdb passed the reads through MiXCR, listing each CDR3 protein once. Of over 90,000 distinct CDR3 sequences in the sample, around 30% were seen once. This clonotype was seen only a few times. The TCR was taken from a human donor in good health. Sequencing was carried out using CD4+ T cells, either the whole sample or a sorted fraction (not recorded which).

This CDR3 reads CASSLSGTGGRTDTQYF. In DNA form, the CDR3 reads TGTGCCAGCAGTTTATCAGGTACCGGTGGGAGGACAGATACGCAGTATTTT. V and J are TRBV27 and TRBJ2-3; D is perhaps TRBD2 (6 bases). Per germline, CDR1 MNHEY and CDR2 SMNVEV (reference sequence). V was cut by 0 bases and J by 3 bases, with 16 bases left in between. The CDR3 has 17 amino acids.